This entry lists 17 T cell receptor beta chains sequenced from one sample in a study of T cell responses to AZD1222 COVID-19 vaccine. Produced via immunoSEQ multiplex PCR; TCRdb's table is partial and in-frame only. The repertoire holds about 190,000 clones, approximately 91% seen once, with 0.95% to 1% in the top ten. The material sequenced was peripheral blood, taken on day 0 of AZD1222 vaccination. Receptor source: an adult in good health.

This rearrangement joins TRBV4-1 to TRBJ2-5, with D uncertain. CDR3 size: 14 residues. The germline V and J ends were trimmed by 1 base and 1 base, with 7 bases remaining between them. Looked up from germline, CDR1 is MGHRA and CDR2 is YSYEKL. The DNA for the CDR3 is TGCGCCAGCAGCCAAGGGACGGTCCAAGAGACCCAGTACTTC. This gives the protein CASSQGTVQETQYF.

V usage is TRBV11-3 and J usage is TRBJ2-1; 8 bases line up with TRBD2. Per the germline V gene, CDR1 is SGHNT and CDR2 is YENEEA. V lost 5 bases and J lost 2; bases outside the gene matches: 5. The CDR3 runs to 15 residues. CDR3 DNA: TGTGCCAGCAGCCCGGGGGGGCCCACCTACAATGAGCAGTTCTTC. Translating gives CASSPGGPTYNEQFF.

The V and J genes are TRBV10-3 and TRBJ1-5, with a weak D call TRBD1 (6 bases). CDR1 ENHRY and CDR2 SYGVKD come from the germline V gene. The CDR3 has 13 residues. Deletions cut 2 bases from V and 4 bases from J, with 6 bases between. Written as DNA, the CDR3 is TGTGCCATCAGTGAGCAGGGGAATCAGCCCCAGCATTTT. It is translated as CAISEQGNQPQHF.

This clone was observed a single time. The chain has TRBV11-3 and TRBJ2-3; TRBD2 matches at 10 bases. CDR3 length: 16 amino acids. The germline V gene has CDR1 SGHNT and CDR2 YENEEA. The V and J ends lost 0 bases and 4 bases, in that order; junction bases with no gene match: 4. CDR3 nucleotides: TGTGCCAGCAGCTTAGACAGCGGGGGGGCCTCAGATACGCAGTATTTT. Its translation is CASSLDSGGASDTQYF.

This chain uses TRBV28 with TRBJ1-6, with a tentative D call TRBD1 (6 bases). The CDR3 has 14 residues. V was cut by 2 bases and J by 4 bases, with 6 bases left in between. Germline V gene data show CDR1 as MDHEN and CDR2 as SYDVKM. CDR3 region: CASSLGQYNSPLHF. DNA for the CDR3: TGTGCCAGCAGTTTAGGACAGTATAATTCACCCCTCCACTTT. The full variable domain, rest sourced from reference TRBV28 and TRBJ1-6, is DVKVTQSSRYLVKRTGEKVFLECVQDMDHENMFWYRQDPGLGLRLIYFSYDVKMKEKGDIPEGYSVSREKKERFSLILESASTNQTSMYLCASSLGQYNSPLHFGNGTRLTVT.

This clone was seen once. The gene calls are TRBV6-5 and TRBJ2-7; tentatively, D is TRBD2 (5 bases). The germline V gene encodes CDR1 MNHEY and CDR2 SVGAGI. The CDR3 has 13 residues. Trimming shortened V by 4 bases and J by 3 bases, and 10 bases separated the two germline ends. Written as DNA, the CDR3 is TGTGCCAGCAGTTCTAGCAGAGACTACGAGCAGTACTTC. Its protein is CASSSSRDYEQYF.

The chain combines TRBV25-1 with TRBJ2-7, with 9 bases lining up with TRBD1. The CDR3 spans 13 residues. Germline V gives CDR1 MGHDK, CDR2 SYGVNS. V lost 8 bases, J lost 11 bases, and 13 bases stayed unmatched. CDR3 sequence reads: CASRGTGSGGEYF. In DNA form, the CDR3 reads TGTGCCAGCCGAGGGACAGGGTCCGGCGGGGAGTACTTC.

The chain combines TRBV6-2 or TRBV6-3 with TRBJ1-1, with D possibly TRBD1 on 5 matching bases. V lost 4 bases, J lost 3 bases, and 15 bases lay in between. CDR1 is MNHEY, CDR2 SVGEGT, per germline. This CDR3 region has 15 residues. The CDR3 coding sequence is TGTGCCAGCAGTTCGCCGGGGAGGGGAGACACTGAAGCTTTCTTT. As protein: CASSSPGRGDTEAFF.

The chain couples TRBV3-1 (or the pseudogene TRBV3-2) to TRBJ1-5, with a tentative D call TRBD1 (5 bases). V was pared by 0 bases and J by 6 bases, with 12 bases between. Per germline, CDR1 LGHDT and CDR2 YNNKEL (reference sequence). CDR3 length: 15 residues. The CDR3 spells CASSQDSGDGQPQHF. The CDR3 coding sequence is TGTGCCAGCAGCCAAGATTCGGGGGATGGTCAGCCCCAGCATTTT.

The rearrangement uses TRBV5-4 and TRBJ1-3, with a tentative D call TRBD1 (5 bases). Germline-derived CDR1 and CDR2 are SGHNT and YYREEE (reference sequence). This CDR3 is built from 14 residues. The ends were cut back, 4 bases at V and 4 bases at J, with 12 bases in the middle. The CDR3 coding sequence is TGTGCCAGCAGCCAGGGAACACGGGGAAACACCATATATTTT. This sequence encodes CASSQGTRGNTIYF.

The V call is TRBV7-6, the J call TRBJ1-2, with D maybe TRBD1 (5 bases). The CDR3 loop spans 19 amino acids. Looked up from germline, CDR1 is SGHVS and CDR2 is FNYEAQ. Trimming cost V 4 bases and J 2 bases, with 26 bases left between them. CDR3 coding DNA: TGTGCCAGCAGCTCAACGCGCCCCGGGACCGAGAAAATCAACTATGGCTACACCTTC. Protein: CASSSTRPGTEKINYGYTF.

The chain employs TRBV5-1 and TRBJ2-7; D not certain. The CDR3 sequence is 14 residues long. The germline V gene has CDR1 SGHRS and CDR2 YFSETQ. V gave up 0 bases and J gave up 6 bases, with 13 bases separating them. CDR3 coding DNA: TGCGCCAGCAGCTTGGATTGGGGAACGGCCGAGCAGTACTTC. It translates to CASSLDWGTAEQYF.

The chain combines TRBV28 with TRBJ2-1, with D perhaps being TRBD1 or TRBD2 (6 bases each). V lost 8 bases and J 8 bases, leaving 22 bases between the germline ends. The CDR3 runs to 15 residues. Germline CDR1 MDHEN, CDR2 SYDVKM. The CDR3 coding sequence is TGTGCCAGCTCTTGGGAGTCGGGGGCGTATTATGAGCAGTTCTTC. Its translation: CASSWESGAYYEQFF.

J is TRBJ2-1 and V is TRBV7-2; D is uncertain. Germline values: CDR1 SGHTA, CDR2 FQGNSA. The germline V and J ends were trimmed by 7 bases and 6 bases, with 7 bases remaining between them. The CDR3 runs to 11 residues. For the CDR3, the DNA is TGTGCCAGCACCGTGAGCAATGAGCAGTTCTTC. It translates to CASTVSNEQFF.

This chain joins TRBV5-1 and TRBJ1-2, with a weak D call TRBD1 (5 bases). CDR1 is SGHRS, CDR2 YFSETQ, per germline. The CDR3 is 16 residues long. The germline V and J ends were trimmed by 4 bases and 5 bases, with 21 bases remaining between them. The CDR3 DNA reads as TGCGCCAGCAGCCTCGTCGTAAGGGGCCTAGGGTATGGCTACACCTTC. Protein sequence: CASSLVVRGLGYGYTF.

The chain has TRBV10-2 and TRBJ2-7; 9 bases line up with TRBD1. The germline CDR1 and CDR2 sequences are WSHSY and SAAADI. With V trimmed by 10 bases and J by 3 bases, 7 bases remained unmatched. This CDR3 region has 13 residues. The CDR3: CAKLQGASYEQYF. CDR3 coding DNA: TGCGCCAAACTACAGGGGGCGAGCTACGAGCAGTACTTC.

The V gene is TRBV28, the J gene TRBJ1-5, with D maybe TRBD1 (6 bases). Germline V CDR1 and CDR2: MDHEN, SYDVKM. The CDR3 covers 17 residues. With 6 bases removed from V and 10 bases from J, the gap between germline ends came to 28 bases. CDR3 amino acids: CASSRPPGTPLKGPQHF. The CDR3 DNA reads as TGTGCCAGCAGCCGCCCCCCCGGGACACCATTAAAGGGACCCCAGCATTTT.